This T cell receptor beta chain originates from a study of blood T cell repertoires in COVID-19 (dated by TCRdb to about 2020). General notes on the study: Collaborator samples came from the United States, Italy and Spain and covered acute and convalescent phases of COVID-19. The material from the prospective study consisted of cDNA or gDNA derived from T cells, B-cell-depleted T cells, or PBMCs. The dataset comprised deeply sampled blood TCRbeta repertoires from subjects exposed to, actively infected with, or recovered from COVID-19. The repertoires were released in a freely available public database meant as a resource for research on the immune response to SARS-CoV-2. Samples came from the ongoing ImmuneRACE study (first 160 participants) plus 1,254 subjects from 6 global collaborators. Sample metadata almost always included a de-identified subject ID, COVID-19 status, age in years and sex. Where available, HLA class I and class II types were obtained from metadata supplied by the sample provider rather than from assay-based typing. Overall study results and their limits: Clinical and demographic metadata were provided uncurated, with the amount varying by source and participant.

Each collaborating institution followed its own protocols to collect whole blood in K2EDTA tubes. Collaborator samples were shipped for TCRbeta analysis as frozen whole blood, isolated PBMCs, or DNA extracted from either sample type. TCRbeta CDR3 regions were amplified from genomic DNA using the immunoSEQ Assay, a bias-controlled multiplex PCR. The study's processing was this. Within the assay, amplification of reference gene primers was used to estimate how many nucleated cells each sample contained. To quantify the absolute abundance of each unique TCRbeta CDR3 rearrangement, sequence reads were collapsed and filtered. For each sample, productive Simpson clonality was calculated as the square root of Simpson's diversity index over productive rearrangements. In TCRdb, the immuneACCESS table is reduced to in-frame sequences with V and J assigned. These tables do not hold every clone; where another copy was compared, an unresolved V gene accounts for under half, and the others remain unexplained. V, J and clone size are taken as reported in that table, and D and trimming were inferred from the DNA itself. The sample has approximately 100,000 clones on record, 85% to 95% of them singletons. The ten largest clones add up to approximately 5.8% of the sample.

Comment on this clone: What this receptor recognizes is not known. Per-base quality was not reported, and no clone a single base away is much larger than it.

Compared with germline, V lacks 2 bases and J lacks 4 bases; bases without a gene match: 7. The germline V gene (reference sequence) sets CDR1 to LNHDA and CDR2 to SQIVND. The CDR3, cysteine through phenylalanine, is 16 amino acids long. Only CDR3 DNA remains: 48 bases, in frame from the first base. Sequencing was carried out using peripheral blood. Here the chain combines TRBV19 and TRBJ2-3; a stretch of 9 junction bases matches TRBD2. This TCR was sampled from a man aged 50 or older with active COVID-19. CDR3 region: CASSIIAGGLADTQYF. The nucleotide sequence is TGTGCCAGTAGTATAATCGCGGGAGGGCTGGCAGATACGCAGTATTTT.